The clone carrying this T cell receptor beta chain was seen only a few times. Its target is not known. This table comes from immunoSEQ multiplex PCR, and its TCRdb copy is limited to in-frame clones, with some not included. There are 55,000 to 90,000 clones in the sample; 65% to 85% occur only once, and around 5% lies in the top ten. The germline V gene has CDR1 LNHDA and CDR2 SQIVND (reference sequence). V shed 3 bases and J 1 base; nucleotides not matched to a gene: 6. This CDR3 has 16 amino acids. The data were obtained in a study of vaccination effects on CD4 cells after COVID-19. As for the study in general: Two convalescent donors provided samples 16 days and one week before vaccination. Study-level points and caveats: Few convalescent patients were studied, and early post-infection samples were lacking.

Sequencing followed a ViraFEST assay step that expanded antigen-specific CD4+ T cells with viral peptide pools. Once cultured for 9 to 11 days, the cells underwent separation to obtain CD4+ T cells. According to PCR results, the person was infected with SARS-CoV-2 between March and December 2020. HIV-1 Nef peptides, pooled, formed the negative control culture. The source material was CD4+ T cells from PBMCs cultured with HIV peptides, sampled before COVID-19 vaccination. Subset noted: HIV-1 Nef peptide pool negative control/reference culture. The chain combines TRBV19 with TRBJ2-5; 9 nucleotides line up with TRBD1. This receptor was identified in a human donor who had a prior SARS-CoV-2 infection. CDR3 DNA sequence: TGTGCCAGTAGTATCGGGTACAGGGGGCGCCAAGAGACCCAGTACTTC. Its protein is CASSIGYRGRQETQYF.